The clone carrying this T cell receptor (beta chain) was observed once. Its specificity is not known. CDR3 length equals 13 residues. Germline CDR1 is SNHLY and CDR2 is FYNNEI. The V and J ends lost 1 base and 9 bases respectively, with 10 bases between them. The data are from a study of neoadjuvant anti-PD-1 for oral cavity cancer. Study as a whole: Around day 43, patients without progression received a fourth nivolumab dose before surgery.

The repertoire was sequenced with immunoSEQ multiplex PCR; TCRdb's copy has only in-frame clones and lacks some. The sample has around 62,000 clones, more than 60% seen once. General study points: Higher pretreatment blood Treg/Th17 ratios correlated with higher pretreatment blood and lower post-treatment tumor TCRbeta clonality.

The chain couples TRBV2 to TRBJ2-1, with D uncertain. This clonotype was obtained from a person aged 35-79 years with oral cavity squamous cell carcinoma. The sequencing here drew on PBMCs, taken before nivolumab (anti-PD-1) treatment. The CDR3 spells CASSEEGWGEQFF. The CDR3 nucleotides read TGTGCCAGCAGTGAAGAAGGGTGGGGTGAGCAGTTCTTC.